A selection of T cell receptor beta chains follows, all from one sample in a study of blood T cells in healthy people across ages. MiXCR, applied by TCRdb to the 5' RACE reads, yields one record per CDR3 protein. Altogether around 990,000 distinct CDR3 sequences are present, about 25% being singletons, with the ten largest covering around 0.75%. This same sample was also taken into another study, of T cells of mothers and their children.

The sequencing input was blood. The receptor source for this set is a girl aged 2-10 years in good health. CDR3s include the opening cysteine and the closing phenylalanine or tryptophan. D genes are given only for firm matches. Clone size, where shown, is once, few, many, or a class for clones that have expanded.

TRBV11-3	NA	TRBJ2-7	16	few	CASSPRSPGGDYEQYF	TGTGCCAGCAGCCCCAGATCCCCCGGTGGGGACTACGAGCAGTACTTC
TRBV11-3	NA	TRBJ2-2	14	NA	CASRIGLDTGELFF	TGTGCCAGCAGGATAGGGTTGGACACCGGGGAGCTGTTTTTT
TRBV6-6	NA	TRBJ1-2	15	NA	CASRSPGDAFYGYTF	TGTGCCAGCAGATCGCCAGGGGACGCCTTCTATGGCTACACCTTC
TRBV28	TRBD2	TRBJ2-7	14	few	CASSFRDYPNEQYF	TGTGCCAGCAGTTTCCGGGACTACCCGAACGAGCAGTACTTC
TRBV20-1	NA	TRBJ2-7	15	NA	CSARDPGRLGYEQYF	TGCAGTGCTAGAGATCCCGGAAGGTTAGGTTACGAGCAGTACTTC
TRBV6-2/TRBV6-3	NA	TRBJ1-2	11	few	CASSYPDSVTF	TGTGCCAGCAGTTACCCGGACTCGGTCACCTTC
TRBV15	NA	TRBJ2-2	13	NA	CATSPRDTGELFF	TGTGCCACCAGCCCTCGTGACACCGGGGAGCTGTTTTTT
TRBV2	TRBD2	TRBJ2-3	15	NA	CARGRREGHPDTQYF	TGTGCCAGGGGACGGCGGGAGGGCCACCCAGATACGCAGTATTTT
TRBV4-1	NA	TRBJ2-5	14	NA	CASSQTPGIETQYF	TGCGCCAGCAGCCAGACACCCGGAATAGAGACCCAGTACTTC
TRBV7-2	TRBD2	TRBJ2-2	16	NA	CASRRLGLAGVGELFF	TGTGCCAGCAGAAGACTCGGACTAGCGGGGGTCGGGGAGCTGTTTTTT
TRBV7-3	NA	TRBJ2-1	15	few	CASSPSPGNYNEQFF	TGTGCCAGCAGCCCCTCACCGGGAAACTACAATGAGCAGTTCTTC
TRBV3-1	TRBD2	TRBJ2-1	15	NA	CASSRPGLVFNEQFF	TGTGCCAGCAGCCGGCCGGGACTAGTCTTCAATGAGCAGTTCTTC
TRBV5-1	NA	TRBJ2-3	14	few	CATCWGVITDTQYF	TGCGCTACCTGTTGGGGGGTCATCACAGATACGCAGTATTTT
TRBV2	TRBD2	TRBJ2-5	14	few	CARWTSGGEETQYF	TGTGCCAGATGGACTAGCGGGGGGGAAGAGACCCAGTACTTC
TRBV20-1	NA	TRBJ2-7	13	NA	CSARSWETYGQYF	TGCAGTGCTAGATCGTGGGAAACCTACGGGCAGTACTTC
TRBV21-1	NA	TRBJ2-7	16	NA	CASSKRARQVHNEQYF	TGTGCCAGCAGCAAAAGGGCGCGACAGGTTCACAACGAGCAGTACTTC